Below are 5 T cell receptor beta chains sequenced from a single sample in a study of T cells after yellow fever vaccination. TCRdb itself ran the 5' RACE reads through MiXCR, one entry per CDR3 protein. The sample contains about 300,000 distinct CDR3 sequences, about 6.6% of which appear only once. The material sequenced was PBMCs, taken about 41 days after the first yellow fever vaccination. The receptors here all came from a man aged 18 to 30 who received the YFV17D yellow fever vaccine.

In this sample, this clonotype turned up a few times. V usage is TRBV25-1 and J usage is TRBJ1-1; D not certain. Between the trimmed V and J ends, which lost 2 bases and 0 bases, there was a span of 13 bases. Germline V gene data show CDR1 as MGHDK and CDR2 as SYGVNS. The CDR3 length is 16 residues. The CDR3 bases are TGTGCCAGCAGTGAAGGCTCGAGGAATATGAACACTGAAGCTTTCTTT. Protein product: CASSEGSRNMNTEAFF. Complete variable domain (other parts from reference TRBV25-1 and TRBJ1-1): EADIYQTPRYLVIGTGKKITLECSQTMGHDKMYWYQQDPGMELHLIHYSYGVNSTEKGDLSSESTVSRIRTEHFPLTLESARPSHTSQYLCASSEGSRNMNTEAFFGQGTRLTVV.

This clonotype was seen repeatedly, ten times or more. This chain joins TRBV7-2 and TRBJ2-3; perhaps TRBD1 as D (5 bases). The CDR3 has 14 residues. The germline gives CDR1 SGHTA, CDR2 FQGNSA. V was pared by 5 bases and J by 6 bases, with 15 bases between. The CDR3 spells CASSTKGHPDTQYF. The CDR3 DNA follows: TGTGCCAGCAGCACCAAAGGACATCCGGATACGCAGTATTTT.

This chain uses TRBV7-2 with TRBJ2-5; 10 bases align to TRBD2. CDR3 length: 14 residues. The germline V gene encodes CDR1 SGHTA and CDR2 FQGNSA. V was pared by 6 bases and J by 4 bases, with 5 bases of the junction left unmatched. The CDR3 spells CASRYSGGLETQYF. The CDR3 DNA reads TGTGCCAGCAGATATAGCGGGGGGTTAGAGACCCAGTACTTC.

The chain has TRBV5-1 and TRBJ1-6; 9 bases are shared with TRBD1. Germline values: CDR1 SGHRS, CDR2 YFSETQ. The length of the CDR3 is 15 residues. V lost 3 bases to trimming and J lost 9 bases; unmatched junction nucleotides: 7. The CDR3 sequence: CASSWTGAGSSPLHF. The DNA of the CDR3 is TGCGCCAGCAGCTGGACAGGGGCTGGTAGTTCACCCCTCCACTTT.

The chain uses TRBV27 and TRBJ2-2, with D tentatively TRBD2 (5 bases). CDR1 is MNHEY and CDR2 is SMNVEV in the germline V gene (reference sequence). The CDR3 has 14 amino acids. V was pared by 3 bases and J by 5 bases, with 10 bases between. The CDR3 region has the DNA TGTGCCAGCAGTTTGGCTGGACTGACCGGGGAGCTGTTTTTT. Amino acid sequence: CASSLAGLTGELFF.